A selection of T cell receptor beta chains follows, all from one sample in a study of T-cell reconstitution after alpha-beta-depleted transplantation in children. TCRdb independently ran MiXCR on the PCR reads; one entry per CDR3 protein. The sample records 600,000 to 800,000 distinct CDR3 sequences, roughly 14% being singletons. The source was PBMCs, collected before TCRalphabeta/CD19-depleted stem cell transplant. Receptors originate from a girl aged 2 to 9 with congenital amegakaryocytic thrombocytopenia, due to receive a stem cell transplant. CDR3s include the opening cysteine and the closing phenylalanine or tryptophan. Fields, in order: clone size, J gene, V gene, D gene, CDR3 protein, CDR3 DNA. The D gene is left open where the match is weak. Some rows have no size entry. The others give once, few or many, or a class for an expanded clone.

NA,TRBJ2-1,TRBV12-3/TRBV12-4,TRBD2,CTSSPGGVAGGPYNEQFF,TGTACCAGCAGTCCAGGAGGGGTAGCGGGAGGGCCCTACAATGAGCAGTTCTTC
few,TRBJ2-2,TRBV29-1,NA,CSVVVGGTGELFF,TGCAGCGTTGTGGTGGGAGGCACCGGGGAGCTGTTTTTT
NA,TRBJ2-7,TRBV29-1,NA,CSVEDGNRGGEQYF,TGCAGCGTTGAAGATGGGAACAGGGGGGGCGAGCAGTACTTC
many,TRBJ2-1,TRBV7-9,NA,CASSSKGIAERSYNEQFF,TGTGCCAGCAGCAGCAAAGGGATAGCGGAACGTTCTTACAATGAGCAGTTCTTC
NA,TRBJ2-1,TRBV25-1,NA,CASSEIASYNEQFF,TGTGCCAGCAGTGAAATAGCATCTTACAATGAGCAGTTCTTC
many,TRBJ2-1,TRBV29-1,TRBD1,CSAEKPGQEFREQFF,TGCAGCGCCGAGAAACCGGGACAGGAGTTCCGGGAGCAGTTCTTC
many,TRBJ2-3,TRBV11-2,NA,CASSVSPGATDTQYF,TGTGCCAGCAGCGTAAGCCCGGGCGCCACAGATACGCAGTATTTT
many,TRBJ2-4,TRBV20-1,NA,CSARDPARAFEEGSWMAKNIQYF,TGCAGTGCTAGAGACCCGGCCAGGGCTTTTGAGGAGGGGTCTTGGATGGCCAAAAACATTCAGTACTTC
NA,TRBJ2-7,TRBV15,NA,CATSPGPTYDRHF,TGTGCCACCAGTCCGGGACCCACCTACGATCGCCACTTC
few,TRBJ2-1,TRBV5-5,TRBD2,CASSLEASGINDEQFF,TGTGCCAGCAGCTTGGAGGCTAGCGGGATTAATGATGAGCAGTTCTTC
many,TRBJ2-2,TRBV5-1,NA,CASSSTPNTGELFF,TGCGCCAGCAGCTCGACCCCGAACACCGGGGAGCTGTTTTTT
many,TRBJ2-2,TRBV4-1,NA,CASSQDPGWGELFF,TGCGCCAGCAGCCAAGATCCGGGTTGGGGGGAGCTGTTTTTT
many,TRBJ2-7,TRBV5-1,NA,CASRVEEGGQQYF,TGCGCCAGCAGGGTGGAAGAGGGCGGACAGCAGTACTTC
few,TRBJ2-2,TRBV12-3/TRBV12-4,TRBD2,CATSSGRTGELFF,TGTGCCACTTCTAGCGGGAGAACCGGGGAGCTGTTTTTT
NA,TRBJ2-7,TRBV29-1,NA,CSARFPGSGGSYEQYF,TGCAGCGCCCGCTTTCCCGGAAGTGGCGGCTCCTACGAGCAGTACTTC
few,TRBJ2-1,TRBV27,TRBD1,CASSPTLGTGPYNEQFF,TGTGCCAGCAGTCCCACCCTCGGGACAGGGCCCTACAATGAGCAGTTCTTC
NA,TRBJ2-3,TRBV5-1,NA,CASSQGPQPGADTQYF,TGCGCCAGCAGCCAGGGACCCCAACCCGGCGCAGATACGCAGTATTTT
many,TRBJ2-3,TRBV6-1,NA,CASRGVATDTQYF,TGTGCCAGCCGCGGGGTAGCCACAGATACGCAGTATTTT
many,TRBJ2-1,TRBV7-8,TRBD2,CASSLFTAGGPRNEQFF,TGTGCCAGCAGCTTATTTACGGCGGGAGGGCCGAGAAATGAGCAGTTCTTC
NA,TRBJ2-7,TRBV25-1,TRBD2,CVSSGPGTGGPKEQYF,TGTGTCAGCAGTGGACCTGGTACGGGAGGGCCGAAAGAGCAGTACTTC
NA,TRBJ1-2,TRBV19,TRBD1,CASRWDRGDGYTF,TGTGCCAGTAGGTGGGACAGGGGAGATGGCTACACCTTC
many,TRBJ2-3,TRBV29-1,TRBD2,CSVASSGSRYTQYF,TGCAGCGTTGCCTCTAGCGGGAGTAGGTATACGCAGTATTTT
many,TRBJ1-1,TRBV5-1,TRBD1,CASSSIGQGATEAFF,TGCGCCAGCAGCTCAATAGGACAGGGGGCAACTGAAGCTTTCTTT
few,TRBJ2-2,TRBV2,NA,CASGRQLGELFF,TGTGCCAGCGGAAGACAGCTCGGGGAGCTGTTTTTT
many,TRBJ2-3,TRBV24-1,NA,CATSLEGITDTQYF,TGTGCCACCAGCCTAGAGGGGATCACAGATACGCAGTATTTT
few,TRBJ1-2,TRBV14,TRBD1,CASSQYQTGTGYGYTF,TGTGCCAGCAGCCAATATCAAACCGGGACAGGATATGGCTACACCTTC
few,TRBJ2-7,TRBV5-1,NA,CASSLGLVGEQYF,TGCGCCAGCAGCTTGGGACTAGTGGGCGAGCAGTACTTC
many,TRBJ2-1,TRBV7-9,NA,CASSAGQSEQFF,TGTGCCAGCAGCGCGGGACAGAGTGAGCAGTTCTTC
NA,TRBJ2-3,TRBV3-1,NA,CASSQVWSLADTQYF,TGTGCCAGCAGCCAAGTTTGGAGCCTAGCAGATACGCAGTATTTT
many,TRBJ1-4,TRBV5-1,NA,CASSSTSANEKLFF,TGCGCCAGCAGCTCCACTTCGGCTAATGAAAAACTGTTTTTT
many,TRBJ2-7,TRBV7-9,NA,CASSPDSLYEQYF,TGTGCCAGCAGCCCGGACAGCCTGTACGAGCAGTACTTC
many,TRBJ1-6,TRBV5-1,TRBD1,CASSWSGTGNNSPLHF,TGCGCCAGCAGCTGGAGCGGGACAGGGAATAATTCACCCCTCCACTTT
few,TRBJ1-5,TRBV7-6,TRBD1,CASSSGRGLGSNQPQHF,TGTGCCAGCAGCTCCGGGAGGGGGCTAGGGAGCAATCAGCCCCAGCATTTT
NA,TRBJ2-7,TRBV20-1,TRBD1,CSARLTGMYEQYF,TGCAGTGCCAGACTGACAGGGATGTACGAGCAGTACTTC
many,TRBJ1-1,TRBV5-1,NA,CASSLDWGRNTEAFF,TGCGCCAGCAGCTTGGATTGGGGCCGGAACACTGAAGCTTTCTTT
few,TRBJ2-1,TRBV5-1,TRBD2,CASSLREGGAGDHNEQFF,TGCGCCAGCAGCTTGAGAGAGGGAGGAGCGGGAGACCACAATGAGCAGTTCTTC
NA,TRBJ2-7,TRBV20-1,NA,CSAYRDWYEQYF,TGCAGTGCTTACAGAGATTGGTACGAGCAGTACTTC
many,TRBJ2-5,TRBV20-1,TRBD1,CSARASQGAETQYF,TGCAGTGCTAGAGCTTCACAGGGGGCAGAGACCCAGTACTTC
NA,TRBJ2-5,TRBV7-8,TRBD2,CASSLLAGGPVETQYF,TGTGCCAGCAGCTTATTAGCGGGAGGGCCGGTAGAGACCCAGTACTTC
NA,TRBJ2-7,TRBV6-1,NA,CASSEGPPKDYEQYF,TGTGCCAGCAGTGAGGGGCCCCCAAAGGACTACGAGCAGTACTTC
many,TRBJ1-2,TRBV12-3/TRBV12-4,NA,CASSSIVGGHGYTF,TGTGCCAGCAGCTCCATCGTCGGCGGCCATGGCTACACCTTC
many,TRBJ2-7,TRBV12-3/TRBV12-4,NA,CASSLISYEQYF,TGTGCCAGCAGTTTAATCAGCTACGAGCAGTACTTC
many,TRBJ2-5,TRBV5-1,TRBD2,CASSLASGGQETQYF,TGCGCCAGCAGTTTAGCTAGCGGAGGGCAAGAGACCCAGTACTTC
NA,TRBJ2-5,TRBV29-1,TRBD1,CSVFTGVGTQYF,TGCAGCGTTTTTACAGGGGTAGGGACCCAGTACTTC
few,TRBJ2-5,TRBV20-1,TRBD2,CSARDVLAGGPGETQYF,TGCAGTGCTAGAGATGTGCTAGCGGGAGGGCCGGGGGAGACCCAGTACTTC
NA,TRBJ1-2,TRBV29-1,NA,CSVAPILGYTF,TGCAGCGTTGCCCCAATCTTGGGCTACACCTTC
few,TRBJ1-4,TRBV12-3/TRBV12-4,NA,CASSPRGGWGEKLFF,TGTGCCAGCAGTCCCAGAGGGGGTTGGGGTGAAAAACTGTTTTTT
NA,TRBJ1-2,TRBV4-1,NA,CASSQDRAKIYGYTF,TGCGCCAGCAGCCAAGACCGGGCCAAGATCTATGGCTACACCTTC
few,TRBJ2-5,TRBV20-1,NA,CSITSPLETQYF,TGCAGTATTACTAGCCCCCTTGAGACCCAGTACTTC
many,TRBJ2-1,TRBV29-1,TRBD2,CSVEGQSGSRDNEQFF,TGCAGCGTTGAAGGCCAAAGCGGGAGTCGGGACAATGAGCAGTTCTTC
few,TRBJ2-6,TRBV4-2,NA,CASSQEAFSGANVLTF,TGTGCCAGCAGCCAAGAGGCGTTCTCTGGGGCCAACGTCCTGACTTTC
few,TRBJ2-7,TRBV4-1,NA,CASSQDRVGLPLYEQYF,TGCGCCAGCAGCCAAGATCGGGTCGGGTTACCTCTCTACGAGCAGTACTTC